Listed below are T cell receptor beta chains from one sample, sequenced in a study of type 1 regulatory T cells. These receptors lack a known antigen. TCRdb called the reads again in MiXCR, with one record for every CDR3 protein. Of tens of thousands of distinct CDR3 sequences listed, more than 9% are singletons. The material sequenced was cultured non-Tr1 T cells, either the whole culture or a sorted T cell fraction (not recorded which). The origin of the receptors is a human donor in good health. Each CDR3 is given with its conserved first and last residue. D genes are given only for firm matches. Clone size is given for some rows only: seen once, a few or many times, or a class if the clone is expanded.

D gene: .
clone size: few
V gene: TRBV20-1
CDR3 length: 14
J gene: TRBJ1-1
CDR3 DNA: TGCAGTGCTAGGCACCAGGGCGGGAACACTGAAGCTTTCTTT
CDR3 protein: CSARHQGGNTEAFF

D gene: .
clone size: many
V gene: TRBV12-3/TRBV12-4
CDR3 length: 15
J gene: TRBJ2-6
CDR3 DNA: TGTGCCAGCAGTTTGGGGGGCGGCGGGGCCAACGTCCTGACTTTC
CDR3 protein: CASSLGGGGANVLTF

D gene: .
clone size: .
V gene: TRBV28
CDR3 length: 12
J gene: TRBJ1-5
CDR3 DNA: TGTGCCAGTCTCGGGGGTAACCAGCCCCAGCATTTT
CDR3 protein: CASLGGNQPQHF

D gene: .
clone size: many
V gene: TRBV20-1
CDR3 length: 15
J gene: TRBJ1-5
CDR3 DNA: TGCAGTGCTGTCGACAGGCGCTATAGCAATCAGCCCCAGCATTTT
CDR3 protein: CSAVDRRYSNQPQHF

D gene: TRBD1
clone size: few
V gene: TRBV5-1
CDR3 length: 13
J gene: TRBJ2-7
CDR3 DNA: TGCGCCAGCAGTGGACAGGTGAACTACGAGCAGTACTTC
CDR3 protein: CASSGQVNYEQYF

D gene: .
clone size: many
V gene: TRBV27
CDR3 length: 15
J gene: TRBJ1-2
CDR3 DNA: TGTGCCAGCAGTTTATCCCTGACTGCTAACTATGGCTACACCTTC
CDR3 protein: CASSLSLTANYGYTF

D gene: .
clone size: few
V gene: TRBV25-1
CDR3 length: 14
J gene: TRBJ2-1
CDR3 DNA: TGTGCCAGCACGGGGGTAAGCTCCTACAATGAGCAGTTCTTC
CDR3 protein: CASTGVSSYNEQFF

D gene: .
clone size: many
V gene: TRBV29-1
CDR3 length: 12
J gene: TRBJ1-4
CDR3 DNA: TGCAGCGCCGAGGGCCCTTCGGGAAAACTGTTTTTT
CDR3 protein: CSAEGPSGKLFF

D gene: TRBD1
clone size: few
V gene: TRBV20-1
CDR3 length: 11
J gene: TRBJ2-5
CDR3 DNA: TGCAGTGTAACAGGGGGCGCGACCCAGTACTTC
CDR3 protein: CSVTGGATQYF

D gene: TRBD1
clone size: many
V gene: TRBV19
CDR3 length: 15
J gene: TRBJ2-2
CDR3 DNA: TGTGCCAGTATCTCGGACAGGGCTGTCGCCGGGGAGCTGTTTTTT
CDR3 protein: CASISDRAVAGELFF

D gene: .
clone size: many
V gene: TRBV3-1
CDR3 length: 16
J gene: TRBJ1-1
CDR3 DNA: TGTGCCAGCAGACTCGACAGTGGCTCCCGGAACACTGAAGCTTTCTTT
CDR3 protein: CASRLDSGSRNTEAFF

D gene: TRBD1
clone size: many
V gene: TRBV29-1
CDR3 length: 12
J gene: TRBJ2-7
CDR3 DNA: TGCAGCGTTGAAAACAGGGGTGACGAGCAGTACTTC
CDR3 protein: CSVENRGDEQYF

D gene: TRBD2
clone size: many
V gene: TRBV9
CDR3 length: 15
J gene: TRBJ2-1
CDR3 DNA: TGTGCCAGCAGCCCCCAGGGGCTAGCGGGACATGAGCAGTTCTTC
CDR3 protein: CASSPQGLAGHEQFF

D gene: TRBD1
clone size: many
V gene: TRBV20-1
CDR3 length: 14
J gene: TRBJ2-7
CDR3 DNA: TGCAGTGCTGATTCTCGACAGGGTTCCTACGAGCAGTACTTC
CDR3 protein: CSADSRQGSYEQYF

D gene: .
clone size: .
V gene: TRBV5-1
CDR3 length: 12
J gene: TRBJ1-3
CDR3 DNA: TGCGCCAGCAGCTTGGACTTCGCCACCATATATTTT
CDR3 protein: CASSLDFATIYF

D gene: TRBD1
clone size: many
V gene: TRBV29-1
CDR3 length: 14
J gene: TRBJ1-3
CDR3 DNA: TGCAGCGTCGGACAGGGAGCCTCTGGAAACACCATATATTTT
CDR3 protein: CSVGQGASGNTIYF

D gene: .
clone size: few
V gene: TRBV2
CDR3 length: 13
J gene: TRBJ1-2
CDR3 DNA: TGTGCCAGCAGTGGGAGGGCAAGGAATGGCTACACCTTC
CDR3 protein: CASSGRARNGYTF

D gene: .
clone size: .
V gene: TRBV7-2
CDR3 length: 15
J gene: TRBJ2-5
CDR3 DNA: TGTGCCAGCAGCTTGGCAGCCAATTCAGGGGAGACCCAGTACTTC
CDR3 protein: CASSLAANSGETQYF

D gene: .
clone size: few
V gene: TRBV19
CDR3 length: 13
J gene: TRBJ1-5
CDR3 DNA: TGTGCCAGCCAAGGTACAGGGCGTCAGCCCCAGCATTTT
CDR3 protein: CASQGTGRQPQHF

D gene: .
clone size: many
V gene: TRBV29-1
CDR3 length: 14
J gene: TRBJ2-5
CDR3 DNA: TGCAGCGTTGACGAGGCTAATCTCGGAGAGACCCAGTACTTC
CDR3 protein: CSVDEANLGETQYF

D gene: TRBD2
clone size: many
V gene: TRBV5-1
CDR3 length: 17
J gene: TRBJ2-1
CDR3 DNA: TGCGCCAGCAGCGGTGGAGCGGGAGATAGCTCCTACAATGAGCAGTTCTTC
CDR3 protein: CASSGGAGDSSYNEQFF

D gene: .
clone size: medium-sized
V gene: TRBV4-3
CDR3 length: 15
J gene: TRBJ1-1
CDR3 DNA: TGCGCCAGCAGCCAAGACGCCGGGGTGAACACTGAAGCTTTCTTT
CDR3 protein: CASSQDAGVNTEAFF

D gene: .
clone size: few
V gene: TRBV20-1
CDR3 length: 12
J gene: TRBJ1-1
CDR3 DNA: TGCAGTGCTAGAACCGCGAACACTGAAGCTTTCTTT
CDR3 protein: CSARTANTEAFF

D gene: TRBD2
clone size: few
V gene: TRBV20-1
CDR3 length: 15
J gene: TRBJ2-3
CDR3 DNA: TGCAGTGCTATTGTAGCGGGAGGGCCCGCAGATACGCAGTATTTT
CDR3 protein: CSAIVAGGPADTQYF

D gene: .
clone size: many
V gene: TRBV28
CDR3 length: 10
J gene: TRBJ1-2
CDR3 DNA: TGTGCCAGCGGACGTATGGGCTACACCTTC
CDR3 protein: CASGRMGYTF